The 29 T cell receptor beta chains listed next were all sequenced from one sample in a study of T and B cells in COVID-19 patients (TCRdb year 2020). For sequencing, an Illumina MiSeq was employed. Multiplex PCR with BIOMED2 TRB-A/B primer pools was used to amplify the TRB rearrangements. The public reads were run again by TCRdb, first through fastp at Q25 and then through MiXCR, and only productive beta chains were kept. Rows are unified per CDR3 protein, each entry keeping the most common DNA and genes. Here the sample has a few thousand distinct CDR3 sequences; about 26% occur a single time. About two thirds of the sample goes to the ten largest clones. Genomic DNA extracted from blood was used in amounts of roughly 220-500 ng for amplification of TRB repertoires. The sample taken for sequencing was blood. Source of these receptors: a human donor with active COVID-19.

This clonotype was recorded a few times. The gene calls are TRBV6-1 and TRBJ1-5; no clear D gene. There are 16 residues in the CDR3. V was pared by 5 bases and J by 0 bases, with 14 bases between. Germline V gene lookup returns CDR1 MNHNS and CDR2 SASEGT. This CDR3 reads CASSLRASYSNQPQHF. The CDR3 nucleotides read TGTGCCAGCAGTCTACGGGCCAGTTATAGCAATCAGCCCCAGCATTTT.

This rearrangement joins TRBV6-5 to TRBJ2-7; TRBD2 matches at 13 bases. The germline V gene has CDR1 MNHEY and CDR2 SVGAGI. The CDR3 has 17 residues. J lost 9 bases, V lost 6 bases, and 17 bases had no gene match. In nucleotides, the CDR3 is TGTGCCAGCAGCCTAGGGACTAGCGGGACGGACCACCTCAGGCAGTACTTC. The encoded protein is CASSLGTSGTDHLRQYF.

The rearrangement uses TRBV21-1 and TRBJ2-3; the table assigns TRBD2, which was not confirmed against the DNA. TRBV21-1 is given as a pseudogene. The CDR3 is made up of 16 amino acids. The CDR3 spells CASTSLAGAGADTQYF. For the CDR3, the DNA is TGTGCCAGCACCTCCCTAGCGGGAGCCGGGGCAGATACGCAGTATTTT.

Concerning this clonotype itself: An end of the junction does not agree with germline; a read error may underlie this. The chain joins TRBV5-5 to TRBJ2-3; D is undetermined. The CDR3 covers 14 residues. Per germline, CDR1 SGHKS and CDR2 YYEKEE (reference sequence). CDR3 sequence: CASSLAVTTDTQYF. The CDR3 region has the DNA TGCGCCAGCAGCTTAGCAGTTACTACAGATACGCAGTATTTT.

The genes are TRBV28 and TRBJ1-5; D gene unclear. V was trimmed by 2 bases and J by 4 bases, leaving 9 bases between them. CDR1 and CDR2 (germline): MDHEN, SYDVKM. The length of the CDR3 is 14 residues. CDR3 region: CASSLPPENQPQHF. The CDR3 DNA reads as TGTGCCAGCAGTTTACCCCCCGAAAATCAGCCCCAGCATTTT.

V and J are TRBV28 and TRBJ2-5; D is unresolved. The CDR3 contains 12 residues. Germline CDR1 is MDHEN and CDR2 is SYDVKM. V was pared by 3 bases and J by 4 bases, with 6 bases between. The DNA for the CDR3 is TGTGCCAGCAGTTTTTCGTTAGAGACCCAGTACTTC. Translation gives CASSFSLETQYF.

By sample share, this clonotype is medium-sized. The J gene is TRBJ2-1, the V gene TRBV19; either TRBD1 or TRBD2 may supply D (5 bases each). Looked up from germline, CDR1 is LNHDA and CDR2 is SQIVND (reference sequence). The CDR3 extends over 15 amino acids. Between the trimmed V and J ends, which lost 7 bases and 1 base, there was a span of 14 bases. DNA for the CDR3: TGTGCCAGTACCTCCTCTTGGGGGTCCTACAATGAGCAGTTCTTC. As protein: CASTSSWGSYNEQFF.

The chain is built from TRBV20-1 and TRBJ1-2; 7 bases are shared with TRBD1. CDR1 is DFQATT, CDR2 SNEGSKA, per germline (reference sequence). This CDR3 spans 15 amino acids. Trimming cost V 1 base and J 1 base; bases outside gene matches: 6. DNA for the CDR3: TGCAGTGCTAGAGCACGGCAGGGGGGTAACTATGGCTACACCTTC. Translation: CSARARQGGNYGYTF.

A note on this clonotype: This sequence may be a read error, since a much larger clone differs from it by one base. The V and J genes are TRBV12-3 or TRBV12-4 and TRBJ2-7; D may match TRBD1 or TRBD2 (5 bases each). The CDR3 covers 15 residues. Trimming stripped 6 bases from V and 6 bases from J, with 21 bases between. CDR3: CASRDTGVGGAEQYF. The CDR3 DNA follows: TGTGCCAGCAGGGACACCGGGGTCGGAGGCGCCGAGCAGTACTTC.

This clonotype was detected a few times. The gene calls are TRBV19 and TRBJ2-1; D possibly corresponds to TRBD2 (5 bases). The CDR3 runs 13 residues. Trimming pared 5 bases from V and 4 bases from J, leaving 9 bases between. Looked up from germline, CDR1 is LNHDA and CDR2 is SQIVND (reference sequence). This chain's CDR3 is CASSSDWYNEQFF. The DNA of the CDR3 is TGTGCCAGTAGTTCGGACTGGTACAATGAGCAGTTCTTC.

By sample fraction, this clonotype is large. The V and J genes are TRBV29-1 and TRBJ2-7; tentatively, D is TRBD2 (5 bases). The CDR3 runs to 14 residues. Trimming pared 3 bases from V and 0 bases from J, leaving 12 bases between. Per the germline V gene, CDR1 is SQVTM and CDR2 is ANQGSEA. Here the CDR3 reads CSVERAESSYEQYF. As DNA, the CDR3 is TGCAGCGTTGAGAGGGCCGAGAGCTCCTACGAGCAGTACTTC.

Only a few counts were recorded for this clonotype. The junction and the germline gene differ at one end; a read error may be behind it. The rearrangement joins TRBV10-3 to TRBJ1-2; D is ambiguous. The CDR3 loop spans 13 amino acids. CDR1 is ENHRY, CDR2 SYGVKD, per germline. This CDR3 reads CAITETTNYGYTF. DNA for the CDR3: TGTGCCATCACTGAGACGACTAACTATGGCTACACCTTC.

This clonotype was observed a few times. The rearrangement links TRBV6-5 to TRBJ1-2; unclear D gene. V lost 7 bases and J 4 bases, leaving 10 bases between the germline ends. Germline values: CDR1 MNHEY, CDR2 SVGAGI. This CDR3 spans 12 amino acids. The CDR3 here is CASTSEAYGYTF. Written as DNA, the CDR3 is TGTGCCAGCACCTCAGAGGCCTATGGCTACACCTTC.

The chain joins TRBV5-5 to TRBJ2-5; TRBD1 is a possible D gene (7 bases). Trimming shortened V by 4 bases and J by 3 bases, and 10 bases separated the two germline ends. The CDR3 is 13 residues long. Looked up from germline, CDR1 is SGHKS and CDR2 is YYEKEE (reference sequence). DNA of the CDR3: TGTGCCAGCAGCGGGGGGACAGAAGAGACCCAGTACTTC. As protein: CASSGGTEETQYF.

The CDR3 here is CSARDLGGPSTDTQYF. The CDR3 DNA reads TGCAGTGCTAGAGATTTGGGGGGGCCCAGCACAGATACGCAGTATTTT. The J gene is TRBJ2-3, the V gene TRBV20-1, with D possibly TRBD2 on 7 matching bases. The CDR3 loop spans 16 amino acids. Germline V gene sequence: CDR1 DFQATT, CDR2 SNEGSKA (reference sequence). V lost 0 bases to trimming and J lost 0 bases, with 13 bases between them.

J is TRBJ2-1 and V is TRBV11-1; 8 bases are a match to TRBD2. Trimming took 4 bases from V and 5 from J; bases not matched to a gene: 7. This CDR3 comprises 15 residues. Germline V gene lookup returns CDR1 SGHAT and CDR2 FQDESV (reference sequence). Written as DNA, the CDR3 is TGTGCCAGCAGCTCCCGGGGGCGGGAGGACAATGAGCAGTTCTTC. It translates to CASSSRGREDNEQFF.

The chain's CDR3 is CASSLEVGEQYF. As DNA, the CDR3 is TGTGCCAGCAGCTTAGAGGTGGGCGAGCAGTACTTC. V and J are TRBV7-9 and TRBJ2-7; D call uncertain. V was pared by 1 base and J by 6 bases, with 7 bases between. The CDR3 has 12 amino acids. Germline CDR1 reads SEHNR; CDR2 reads FQNEAQ (reference sequence).

The CDR3 region is CASSLSETHEQYF. The CDR3 DNA reads as TGTGCCAGCAGCTTAAGTGAAACCCACGAGCAGTACTTC. The chain recombines TRBV11-2 with TRBJ2-7; D not resolved. Trimming removed 2 bases from V and 5 bases from J, with 10 bases in between. CDR3 length: 13 amino acids. Germline CDR1 reads SGHAT; CDR2 reads FQNNGV.

This clonotype was seen repeatedly, ten times or more. The J gene is TRBJ1-4, the V gene TRBV27; D is undetermined. V was trimmed by 1 base and J by 3 bases, leaving 9 bases between them. The CDR3 is 15 residues long. CDR1 is MNHEY and CDR2 is SMNVEV in the germline V gene (reference sequence). The CDR3 spells CASSLFQNSNEKLFF. Here the CDR3 DNA reads TGTGCCAGCAGTTTATTTCAGAACTCTAATGAAAAACTGTTTTTT.

This clonotype showed up just a few times. The chain has TRBV5-4 and TRBJ2-3; TRBD2 agrees at 7 bases. The CDR3 contains 17 residues. The germline V gene has CDR1 SGHNT and CDR2 YYREEE (reference sequence). J lost 0 bases, V lost 0 bases, and 7 bases had no gene match. The CDR3 nucleotides are TGTGCCAGCAGCTTGGGGGTGGGGGGGTATAGCACAGATACGCAGTATTTT. This codes for CASSLGVGGYSTDTQYF.

By share of the sample, this clonotype is medium-sized (0.01 to 0.1%). The rearrangement links TRBV5-4 to TRBJ2-1; TRBD2 matches at 12 bases. Germline-derived CDR1 and CDR2 are SGHNT and YYREEE (reference sequence). Losses at the gene ends were 5 bases for V and 3 bases for J; bases not matched to a gene: 6. The CDR3 spans 16 residues. The CDR3: CASREGTSGFYNEQFF. The CDR3 DNA follows: TGTGCCAGCAGGGAGGGGACTAGCGGGTTCTACAATGAGCAGTTCTTC.

By share, this clonotype counts as medium-sized. This chain links TRBV29-1 with TRBJ2-7; D tentatively reads TRBD1 or TRBD2 (7 bases each). Trimming removed 1 base at V and 4 bases at J, with 20 bases between. The CDR3 runs to 16 residues. The germline gives CDR1 SQVTM, CDR2 ANQGSEA. The CDR3 DNA reads as TGCAGCGTTGAAGTTAGATGGGAGGGGGCCTTGTACGAGCAGTACTTC. Translation: CSVEVRWEGALYEQYF.

The rearrangement joins TRBV20-1 to TRBJ2-3; D gene unclear. The germline CDR1 and CDR2 sequences are DFQATT and SNEGSKA (reference sequence). The CDR3 is 11 amino acids. V lost 3 bases and J 5 bases, leaving 6 bases between the germline ends. The CDR3 sequence: CSARMGDTQYF. The DNA of the CDR3 is TGCAGTGCTAGGATGGGAGATACGCAGTATTTT.

This chain joins TRBV9 and TRBJ2-5, with D possibly matching TRBD1 (5 bases). The germline CDR1 and CDR2 sequences are SGDLS and YYNGEE. Deletions cut 2 bases from V and 10 bases from J, with 24 bases between. The CDR3 totals 16 residues. The DNA for the CDR3 is TGTGCCAGCAGCGTGGGAACGACAGAGACGAAGAAGGGCCAGTACTTC. Translating it yields CASSVGTTETKKGQYF.

Only a few counts were recorded for this clonotype. This chain links TRBV6-2 or TRBV6-3 with TRBJ2-7, with D perhaps matching TRBD1 (6 bases). The CDR3 has 15 amino acids. Germline V gives CDR1 MNHEY, CDR2 SVGEGT. Trimming took off 1 base at V and 1 base at J, with 11 bases between the two ends. The CDR3 spells CASSYLGQPSYEQYF. The CDR3, as DNA: TGTGCCAGCAGTTACTTAGGACAGCCATCCTACGAGCAGTACTTC.

This clonotype ranks as medium-sized. The chain links TRBV5-1 to TRBJ2-1; 11 nucleotides align to TRBD2. This CDR3 contains 15 residues. V was clipped by 4 bases and J by 3 bases; unmatched bases: 3. Per germline, CDR1 SGHRS and CDR2 YFSETQ. In DNA form, the CDR3 reads TGCGCCAGCAGCCCCGGGACTAGCGGCTACAATGAGCAGTTCTTC. Protein: CASSPGTSGYNEQFF.

A note on this clonotype: The junction departs from germline at one end; a sequencing error may be responsible. The chain has TRBV4-3 and TRBJ2-3; D is ambiguous. The CDR3 is made up of 14 amino acids. Germline values: CDR1 LGHNA, CDR2 YSLEER. The CDR3 nucleotides read TGTGCCAGCAGCCAAAGCGTGAGCACAGATACGCAGTATTTT. Its protein product is CASSQSVSTDTQYF.

This clonotype is categorized as medium-sized (0.01 to 0.1%). This chain uses TRBV29-1 with TRBJ2-1, with 13 bases that match TRBD2. This CDR3 spans 14 amino acids. V shed 3 bases, J shed 5 bases, and the junction held 1 base outside the gene matches. Germline V gene sequence: CDR1 SQVTM, CDR2 ANQGSEA. The chain's CDR3 is CSVEGLAGNNEQFF. CDR3 nucleotides: TGCAGCGTTGAGGGACTAGCGGGAAACAATGAGCAGTTCTTC.

This clonotype appeared a few times. The chain is built from TRBV5-4 and TRBJ1-1; D is unclear. This CDR3 has 12 amino acids. Germline assignment: CDR1 SGHNT and CDR2 YYREEE (reference sequence). Between the trimmed V and J ends, which lost 1 base and 1 base, there was a span of 2 bases. CDR3 nucleotide sequence: TGTGCCAGCAGCTTGACGAACACTGAAGCTTTCTTT. It is translated as CASSLTNTEAFF.